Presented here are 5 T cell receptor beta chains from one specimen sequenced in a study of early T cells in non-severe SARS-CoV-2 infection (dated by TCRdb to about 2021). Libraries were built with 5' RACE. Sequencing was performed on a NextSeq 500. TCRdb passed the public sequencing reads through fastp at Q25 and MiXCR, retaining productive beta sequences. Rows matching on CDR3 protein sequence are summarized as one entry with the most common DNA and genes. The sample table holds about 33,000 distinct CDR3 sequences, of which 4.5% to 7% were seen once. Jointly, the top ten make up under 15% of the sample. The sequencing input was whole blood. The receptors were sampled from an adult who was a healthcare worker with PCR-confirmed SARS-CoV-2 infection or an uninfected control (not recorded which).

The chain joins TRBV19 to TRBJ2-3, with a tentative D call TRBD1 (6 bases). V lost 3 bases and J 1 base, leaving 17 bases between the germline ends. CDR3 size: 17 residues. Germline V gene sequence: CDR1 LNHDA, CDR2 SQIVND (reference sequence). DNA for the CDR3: TGTGCCAGTAGTATCCGACAGGCTCTAAGGGGCACAGATACGCAGTATTTT. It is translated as CASSIRQALRGTDTQYF.

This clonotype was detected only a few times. CDR3 DNA sequence: TGTGCCAGCAGCTTGTCCGGGATCAGTAAGCAGTTCTTC. This sequence encodes CASSLSGISKQFF. The chain combines TRBV5-5 with TRBJ2-1; D is perhaps TRBD2 (5 bases). Trimming pared 1 base from V and 11 bases from J, leaving 13 bases between. The CDR3 spans 13 residues. Germline lookup yields CDR1 SGHKS and CDR2 YYEKEE (reference sequence).

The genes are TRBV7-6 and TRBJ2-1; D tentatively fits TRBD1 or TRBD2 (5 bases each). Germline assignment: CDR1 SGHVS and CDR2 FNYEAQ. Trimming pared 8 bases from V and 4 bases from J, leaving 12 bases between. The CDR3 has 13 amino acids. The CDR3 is CASGQGAYNEQFF. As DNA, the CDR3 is TGTGCCAGCGGGCAGGGAGCATACAATGAGCAGTTCTTC.

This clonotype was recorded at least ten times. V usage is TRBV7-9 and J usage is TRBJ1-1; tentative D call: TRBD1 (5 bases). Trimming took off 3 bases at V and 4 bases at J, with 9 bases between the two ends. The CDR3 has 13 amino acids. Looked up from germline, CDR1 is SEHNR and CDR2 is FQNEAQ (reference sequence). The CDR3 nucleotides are TGTGCCAGCAGCTTGGACATGAGCACTGAAGCTTTCTTT. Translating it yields CASSLDMSTEAFF.

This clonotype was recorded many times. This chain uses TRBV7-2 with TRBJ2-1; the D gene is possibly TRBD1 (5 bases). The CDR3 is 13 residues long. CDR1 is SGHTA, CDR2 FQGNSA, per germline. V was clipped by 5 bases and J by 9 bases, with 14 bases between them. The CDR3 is CASSPWGGSEQFF. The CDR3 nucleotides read TGTGCCAGCAGCCCCTGGGGCGGATCTGAGCAGTTCTTC.